The 9 T cell receptor beta chains listed next were all sequenced from one sample in a study of shared clonotypes between healthy human individuals. Sequenced by immunoSEQ multiplex PCR; TCRdb stores in-frame clones only, minus some. Of some 1.1 million clones listed, around three quarters are singletons. Sequenced input: memory CD4+ T cells from PBMCs. Sample subset: CD45RA-negative fraction. These receptors all come from a man between 18 and 29 years old in good health. Some clones in this sample may be carry-over from other donors' samples.

This clone was recorded only once. The chain recombines TRBV6-5 with TRBJ2-3; either TRBD1 or TRBD2 may supply D (5 bases each). Deletions cut 6 bases from V and 1 base from J, with 11 bases between. CDR3 size: 14 residues. Per the germline V gene, CDR1 is MNHEY and CDR2 is SVGAGI. CDR3 nucleotide sequence: TGTGCCAGCAGCCGGGGCAGGGGCACAGATACGCAGTATTTT. Its translation is CASSRGRGTDTQYF.

This clone occurred a few times. V is TRBV13 and J is TRBJ2-5, with TRBD1 matching over 11 bases. CDR1 and CDR2 from the germline V gene are PRHDT and FYEKMQ (reference sequence). The ends lost 4 bases at V and 4 bases at J; junction bases unmatched: 8. This CDR3 comprises 16 residues. CDR3 nucleotides: TGTGCCAGCAGCTCCCCCCGGACAGGGGGCGTAGAGACCCAGTACTTC. This codes for CASSSPRTGGVETQYF.

The chain is built from TRBV28 and TRBJ1-3; weak D call: TRBD1 (5 bases). The CDR3 is 13 residues long. Germline V gene sequence: CDR1 MDHEN, CDR2 SYDVKM. Trimming shortened V by 7 bases and J by 4 bases, and 11 bases separated the two germline ends. The CDR3 spells CASNGGYGNTIYF. The CDR3 bases are TGTGCCAGCAATGGGGGTTACGGAAACACCATATATTTT.

The rearrangement joins TRBV4-1 to TRBJ2-2, with 12 bases lining up with TRBD2. The CDR3 runs 17 residues. Germline-derived CDR1 and CDR2 are MGHRA and YSYEKL. Germline trimming cut 3 bases from V and 7 bases from J; bases unmatched to any gene: 9. DNA for the CDR3: TGCGCCAGCAGCCACGGACTCCTAGCGGGAGGGGACGGGGAGCTGTTTTTT. Translating it yields CASSHGLLAGGDGELFF.

This sequence joins TRBV19 and TRBJ1-4; possibly TRBD1 for D (5 bases). This CDR3 comprises 16 residues. CDR1 and CDR2 (germline): LNHDA, SQIVND (reference sequence). V shed 7 bases and J shed 0 bases, with 15 bases lying between them. The CDR3 here is CASIRTRGATNEKLFF. In DNA, the CDR3 is TGTGCCAGTATTCGAACCCGGGGGGCAACTAATGAAAAACTGTTTTTT.

The CDR3 nucleotides read TGCGCCAGCAGTTTCGACAGGGGACGTGGCGGGGAGCTGTTTTTT. Translated: CASSFDRGRGGELFF. This chain connects TRBV5-1 to TRBJ2-2; 8 bases are a match to TRBD1. V lost 5 bases, J lost 7 bases, and 10 bases stayed unmatched. The CDR3 runs 15 residues. CDR1 is SGHRS, CDR2 YFSETQ, per germline.

This clone showed up just a few times. For the CDR3, the DNA is TGTGCCAGCTCACCGGTTGTCGGCAGACAAAACCGGGGGGCTTTCTTT. As protein: CASSPVVGRQNRGAFF. The chain has TRBV18 and TRBJ1-1; D might be TRBD1 (5 bases). The CDR3 sequence is 16 residues long. V was pared by 3 bases and J by 11 bases, with 25 bases between. CDR1 is KGHSH, CDR2 LQKENI, per germline.

The chain is built from TRBV28 and TRBJ1-1, with unresolved D. Trimming shortened V by 1 base and J by 1 base, and 7 bases separated the two germline ends. CDR1 is MDHEN and CDR2 is SYDVKM in the germline V gene. This CDR3 comprises 14 residues. CDR3 region: CASSLYTSNTEAFF. As DNA, the CDR3 is TGTGCCAGCAGTTTATACACCTCGAACACTGAAGCTTTCTTT.

The CDR3 here is CASSLTLRGFGEKLFF. Written as DNA, the CDR3 is TGCGCCAGCAGCTTGACTTTGAGGGGGTTTGGGGAAAAACTGTTTTTT. The V gene is TRBV5-1, the J gene TRBJ1-4, with a weak D call TRBD1 (6 bases). This CDR3 is built from 16 residues. V lost 1 base to trimming and J lost 8 bases, with 18 bases between them. CDR1 is SGHRS and CDR2 is YFSETQ in the germline V gene.